This record looks at one TCR beta chain sequence and its context. The data stem from a study of blood T cell repertoires in COVID-19. Study-level information: From the United States, Italy and Spain came samples of acute and convalescent COVID-19.

Produced via immunoSEQ multiplex PCR; TCRdb's table is partial and in-frame only. Here the sample spans fewer than 130,000 clones, 76% being singletons. The CDR3 has 16 residues. The germline V gene has CDR1 SGHTA and CDR2 FQGNSA. With 3 bases clipped from V and 5 bases from J, the junction kept 10 bases outside the gene matches. The rearrangement links TRBV7-2 to TRBJ1-5; TRBD1 aligns across 7 bases. The TCR sequence derives from a woman of 80 years or more with acute or convalescent COVID-19. Material for sequencing was peripheral blood. CDR3 amino acids: CASSFYSDGTDQPQHF. CDR3 nucleotide sequence: TGTGCCAGCAGCTTTTATAGTGACGGGACAGATCAGCCCCAGCATTTT.